This TCR beta chain was sequenced during a study of Ad26.COV2.S vaccination and SARS-CoV-2 variants. The CDR3 contains 14 residues. V lost 4 bases, J lost 3 bases, and 13 bases lay in between. The germline V gene encodes CDR1 SGHTA and CDR2 FQGNSA. The treatment: over 15 received Ad26.COV2.S at low or high dose, single or two shots; about five received placebo; per-sample allocation not given. Specimens were obtained on day 63 following the first vaccine or placebo injection. Findings of the study overall: With respect to non-spike TCR breadth, vaccine and placebo recipients were similar.

Of note for this clone: Antigen specificity is unknown.

Using immunoSEQ multiplex PCR, the repertoire was profiled, and TCRdb retains in-frame clones only, with some absent. The table includes about 390,000 clones, approximately 90% detected once. The V gene is TRBV7-2, the J gene TRBJ2-7; no reliable D call. The TCR originated in a person aged 18-60 years who received the Ad26.COV2.S COVID-19 vaccine or a placebo. Sequencing was performed on peripheral blood, taken in a trial of Ad26.COV2.S vaccine versus placebo. The chain's CDR3 is CASSSDPQGYEQYF. The CDR3 DNA sequence: TGTGCCAGCAGCTCAGACCCCCAAGGCTACGAGCAGTACTTC.